These T cell receptor beta chains were read from a single sample in a study of cytomegalovirus exposure and HLA in healthy donors. TCRdb keeps only in-frame clones here, not all; method: immunoSEQ multiplex PCR. The repertoire table contains 150,000 or so clones. The sequenced sample was PBMCs. These TCRs come from a woman in her fifties or sixties in good health and CMV-seronegative. Both conserved end residues are part of each CDR3. Fields, in order: V gene, J gene, CDR3 protein.

V: TRBV7-3; J: TRBJ2-1; CDR3: CASSLMGGVTGEQFF
V: TRBV11-3; J: TRBJ1-5; CDR3: CASSASVGQANYSNQPQHF
V: TRBV9; J: TRBJ2-7; CDR3: CASTPRVRGSSYEQYF
V: TRBV29-1; J: TRBJ1-2; CDR3: CSGEGTGGGYTF
V: TRBV7-3; J: TRBJ1-1; CDR3: CASSSPTEAFF
V: TRBV6-1; J: .; CDR3: CASSPGGILEQYF
V: TRBV10-3; J: TRBJ2-2; CDR3: CAINPSLAGGTGELFF
V: TRBV30; J: TRBJ1-5; CDR3: CAGSYETGFIQPQHF
V: TRBV7-2; J: TRBJ1-2; CDR3: CASSYRPGDRGGGYTF
V: TRBV4-2; J: TRBJ1-5; CDR3: CASSQVDRQNGQPQHF
V: TRBV9; J: TRBJ2-2; CDR3: CASSRGLAGRTGELFF
V: TRBV18; J: TRBJ2-7; CDR3: CASSVRQASYEQYF
V: TRBV5-1; J: TRBJ2-7; CDR3: CASSHRQDAYEQYF
V: TRBV28; J: TRBJ2-1; CDR3: CASSHGQVQFF
V: TRBV15; J: TRBJ1-2; CDR3: CATSRGDRGLDYGYTF
V: TRBV6-6; J: TRBJ1-6; CDR3: CASSFVTVNSPLHF
V: TRBV30; J: TRBJ2-5; CDR3: CAWSVGGRETQYF
V: TRBV7-8; J: TRBJ2-1; CDR3: CASSFGIYNEQFF
V: TRBV11-3; J: TRBJ1-1; CDR3: CASSVTGNTEAFF
V: TRBV18; J: TRBJ2-7; CDR3: CASSTGLVSYEQYF
V: TRBV7-3; J: TRBJ1-1; CDR3: CASSLKGRGAEAFF
V: TRBV18; J: TRBJ1-2; CDR3: CASSPLQQTIRYTF
V: TRBV5-1; J: TRBJ2-5; CDR3: CASSRGDSETQYF
V: TRBV19; J: TRBJ1-2; CDR3: CASKSRVYPHGYTF
V: TRBV4-3; J: TRBJ2-7; CDR3: CASSQDRGDGEQYF
V: TRBV5-1; J: TRBJ2-5; CDR3: CASSLLSKSETQYF
V: TRBV5-3; J: TRBJ2-3; CDR3: CARSLDRGGSTDTQYF
V: TRBV7-9; J: TRBJ1-4; CDR3: CASSLEFFQGADEKLFF
V: TRBV5-1; J: TRBJ2-5; CDR3: CASSLEGPGETQYF
V: TRBV4-2; J: TRBJ1-2; CDR3: CASSHQSTAPSYGYTF
V: TRBV4-1; J: TRBJ1-6; CDR3: CASSQTGLRAGSPLHF
V: TRBV7-2; J: TRBJ1-5; CDR3: CASSPRSRGGNQPQHF